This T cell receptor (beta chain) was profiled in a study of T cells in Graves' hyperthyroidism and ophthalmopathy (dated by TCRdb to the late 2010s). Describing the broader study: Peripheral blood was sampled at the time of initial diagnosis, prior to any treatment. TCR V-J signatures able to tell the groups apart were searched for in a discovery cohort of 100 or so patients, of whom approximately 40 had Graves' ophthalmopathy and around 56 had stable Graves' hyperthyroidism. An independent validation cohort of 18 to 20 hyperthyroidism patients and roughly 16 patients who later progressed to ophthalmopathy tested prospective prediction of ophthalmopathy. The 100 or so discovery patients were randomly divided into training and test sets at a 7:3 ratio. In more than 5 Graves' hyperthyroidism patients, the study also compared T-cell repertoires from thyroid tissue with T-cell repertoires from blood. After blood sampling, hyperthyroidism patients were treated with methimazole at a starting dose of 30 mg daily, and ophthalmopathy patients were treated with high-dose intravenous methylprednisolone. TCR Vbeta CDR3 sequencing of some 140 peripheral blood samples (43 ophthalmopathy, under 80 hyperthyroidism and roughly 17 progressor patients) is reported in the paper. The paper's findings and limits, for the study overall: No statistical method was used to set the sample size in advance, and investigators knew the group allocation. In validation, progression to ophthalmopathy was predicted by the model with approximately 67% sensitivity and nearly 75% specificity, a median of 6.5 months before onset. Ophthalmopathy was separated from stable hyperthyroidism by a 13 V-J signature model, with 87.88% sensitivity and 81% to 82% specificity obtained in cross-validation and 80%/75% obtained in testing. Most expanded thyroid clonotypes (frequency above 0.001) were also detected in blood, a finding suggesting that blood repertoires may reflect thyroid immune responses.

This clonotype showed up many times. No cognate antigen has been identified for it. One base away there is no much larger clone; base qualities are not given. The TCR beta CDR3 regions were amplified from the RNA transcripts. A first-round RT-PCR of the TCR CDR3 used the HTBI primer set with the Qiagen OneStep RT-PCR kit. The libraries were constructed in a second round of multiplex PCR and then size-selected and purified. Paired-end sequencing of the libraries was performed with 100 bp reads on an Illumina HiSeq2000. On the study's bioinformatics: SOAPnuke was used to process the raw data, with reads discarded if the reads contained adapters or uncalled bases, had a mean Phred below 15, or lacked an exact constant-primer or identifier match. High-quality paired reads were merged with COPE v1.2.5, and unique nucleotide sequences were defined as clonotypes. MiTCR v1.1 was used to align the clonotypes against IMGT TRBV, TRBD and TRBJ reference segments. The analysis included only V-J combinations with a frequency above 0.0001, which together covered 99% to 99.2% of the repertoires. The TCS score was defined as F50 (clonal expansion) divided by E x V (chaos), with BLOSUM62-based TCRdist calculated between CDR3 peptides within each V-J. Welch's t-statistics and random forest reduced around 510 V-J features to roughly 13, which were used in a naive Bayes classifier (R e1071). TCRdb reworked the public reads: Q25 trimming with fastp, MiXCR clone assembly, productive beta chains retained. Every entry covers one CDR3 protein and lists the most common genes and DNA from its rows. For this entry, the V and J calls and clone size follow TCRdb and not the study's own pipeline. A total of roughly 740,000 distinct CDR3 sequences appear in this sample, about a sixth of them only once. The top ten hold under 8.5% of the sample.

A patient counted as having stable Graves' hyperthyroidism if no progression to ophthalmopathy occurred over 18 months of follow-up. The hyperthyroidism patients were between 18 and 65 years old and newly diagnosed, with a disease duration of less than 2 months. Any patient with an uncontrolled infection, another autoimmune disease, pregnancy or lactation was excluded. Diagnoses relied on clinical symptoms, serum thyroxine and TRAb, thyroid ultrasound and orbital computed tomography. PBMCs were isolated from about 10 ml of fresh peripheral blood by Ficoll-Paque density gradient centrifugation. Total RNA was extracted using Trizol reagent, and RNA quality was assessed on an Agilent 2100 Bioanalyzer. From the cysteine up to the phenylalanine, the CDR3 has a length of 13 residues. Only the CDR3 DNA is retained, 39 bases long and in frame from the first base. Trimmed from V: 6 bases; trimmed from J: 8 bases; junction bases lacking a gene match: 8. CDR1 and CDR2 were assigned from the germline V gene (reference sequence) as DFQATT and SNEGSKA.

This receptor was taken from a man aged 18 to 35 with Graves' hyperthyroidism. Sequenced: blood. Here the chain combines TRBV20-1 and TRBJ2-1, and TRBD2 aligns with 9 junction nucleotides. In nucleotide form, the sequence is TGCAGTGCCGATAGCGGGAGTACCCATGAGCAGTTCTTC. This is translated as CSADSGSTHEQFF.